This TCR beta chain is drawn from a study of blood T cell repertoires in COVID-19. Across the whole study: Some COVID-19 samples were acute and others convalescent; all came from the United States, Italy and Spain. The cDNA or gDNA used as material had been derived from T cells, B-cell-depleted T cells, or PBMCs.

The germline V gene has CDR1 SGHTA and CDR2 FQGNSA. The V gene lost 2 bases and the J gene lost 2 bases, with 7 bases spanning the gap. This CDR3 comprises 14 residues. Per the study methods: Quantification of nucleated cells was approximated via reference gene primer amplification. Clones were sequenced by immunoSEQ multiplex PCR, and TCRdb holds only the in-frame ones, with some missing. V and J calls and clone size are those listed in that table; D and trimming were worked out from the DNA. Of 35,000 to 45,000 clones detected, 65% to 90% appear once; the ten largest clones hold more than 8%. Source material: peripheral blood. This TCR came from a human donor in a cohort sampled during active COVID-19. V and J are TRBV7-2 and TRBJ1-3; tentative D call: TRBD1 (6 bases). The CDR3 sequence is CASSLTGPGNTIYF. CDR3 nucleotides: TGTGCCAGCAGCTTAACAGGGCCTGGAAACACCATATATTTT.